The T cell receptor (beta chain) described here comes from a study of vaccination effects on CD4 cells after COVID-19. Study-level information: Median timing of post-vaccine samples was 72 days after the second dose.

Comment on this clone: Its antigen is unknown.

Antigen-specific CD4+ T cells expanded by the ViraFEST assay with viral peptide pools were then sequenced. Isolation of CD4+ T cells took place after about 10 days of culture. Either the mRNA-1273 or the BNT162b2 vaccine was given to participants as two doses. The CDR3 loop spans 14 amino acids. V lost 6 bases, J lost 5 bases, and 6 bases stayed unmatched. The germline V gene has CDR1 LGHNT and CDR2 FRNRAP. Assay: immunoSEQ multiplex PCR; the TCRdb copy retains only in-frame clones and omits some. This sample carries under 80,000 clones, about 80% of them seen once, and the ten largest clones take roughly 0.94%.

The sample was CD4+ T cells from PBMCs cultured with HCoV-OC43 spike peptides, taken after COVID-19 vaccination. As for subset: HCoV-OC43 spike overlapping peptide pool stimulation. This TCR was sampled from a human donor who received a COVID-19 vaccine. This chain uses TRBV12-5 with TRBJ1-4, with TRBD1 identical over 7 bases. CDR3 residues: CASGMDRTNEKLFF. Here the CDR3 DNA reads TGTGCTAGTGGCATGGACAGGACAAATGAAAAACTGTTTTTT.